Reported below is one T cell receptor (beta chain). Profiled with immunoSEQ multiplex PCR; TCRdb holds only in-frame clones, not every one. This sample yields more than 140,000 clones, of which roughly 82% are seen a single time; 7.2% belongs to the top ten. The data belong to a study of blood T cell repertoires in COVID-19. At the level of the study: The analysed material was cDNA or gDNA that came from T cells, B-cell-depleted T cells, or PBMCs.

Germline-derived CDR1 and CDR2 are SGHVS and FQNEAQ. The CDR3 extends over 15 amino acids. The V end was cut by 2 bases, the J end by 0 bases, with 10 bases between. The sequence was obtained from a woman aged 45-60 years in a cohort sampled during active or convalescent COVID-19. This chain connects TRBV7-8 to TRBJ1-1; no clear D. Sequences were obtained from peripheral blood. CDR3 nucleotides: TGTGCCAGCAGCTTATTGGGCATATTGAACACTGAAGCTTTCTTT. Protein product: CASSLLGILNTEAFF.